The 28 T cell receptor beta chains listed next were all sequenced from one sample in a study of blood T cell repertoires in COVID-19. Data came from immunoSEQ multiplex PCR; TCRdb stores just in-frame clones and leaves some out. This table has some 190,000 clones, more than 80% appearing once. Sequencing used peripheral blood. The origin of the receptors is a middle-aged woman with COVID-19, enrolled during active disease.

This clone was observed a single time. CDR3 nucleotide sequence: TGTGCCAGCAGCCAGGGACAGGGGCCCTTCACAGATACGCAGTATTTT. Translated, it gives CASSQGQGPFTDTQYF. V and J are TRBV11-1 and TRBJ2-3; 10 bases match TRBD1. The CDR3 runs to 16 residues. The junction had 7 bases not matched to a gene; V was cut back by 5 bases and J by 2 bases. The V gene's germline CDR1 is SGHAT and CDR2 FQDESV (reference sequence).

The rearrangement uses TRBV27 and TRBJ1-5; weak D call: TRBD1 (5 bases). Trimming took off 2 bases at V and 4 bases at J, with 6 bases between the two ends. Looked up from germline, CDR1 is MNHEY and CDR2 is SMNVEV (reference sequence). The CDR3 sequence is 13 residues long. The DNA of the CDR3 is TGTGCCAGCAGTTTAGGGGCGAATCAGCCCCAGCATTTT. Encoded protein: CASSLGANQPQHF.

This clone was picked up a small number of times. The V and J genes are TRBV5-3 and TRBJ2-1; the match to TRBD2 covers 13 bases. TRBV5-3 is an ORF; its function is uncertain. This CDR3 contains 15 residues. The V and J ends lost 8 bases and 10 bases, in that order; junction bases with no gene match: 12. The CDR3 loop is CASPRGTSGDGEQFF. DNA of the CDR3: TGTGCCAGCCCGCGCGGGACTAGCGGGGATGGGGAGCAGTTCTTC.

J is TRBJ2-1 and V is TRBV10-3, with 9 bases identical to TRBD2. The V gene end was trimmed by 3 bases and the J gene end by 1 base; junction bases not matched to a gene: 4. Per germline, CDR1 ENHRY and CDR2 SYGVKD. The CDR3 is made up of 16 amino acids. CDR3 bases: TGTGCCATCAGTGAACCTAGCGGGACGTCCTACAATGAGCAGTTCTTC. Protein product: CAISEPSGTSYNEQFF.

The chain uses TRBV3-1 (or the pseudogene TRBV3-2) and TRBJ2-5; possibly TRBD1 for D (5 bases). The CDR3 consists of 14 residues. Trimming removed 0 bases from V and 2 bases from J, with 7 bases in between. CDR1 LGHDT and CDR2 YNNKEL come from the germline V gene (reference sequence). The CDR3 DNA sequence: TGTGCCAGCAGCCAAGACTACAGGCAAGAGACCCAGTACTTC. Residues: CASSQDYRQETQYF.

The sample holds one count of this clone. J is TRBJ2-5 and V is TRBV5-4; D might be TRBD1 (6 bases). CDR1 and CDR2 from the germline V gene are SGHNT and YYREEE (reference sequence). V was clipped by 5 bases and J by 5 bases, with 19 bases between them. The length of the CDR3 is 15 residues. CDR3 nucleotides: TGTGCCAGCAGACCCGGGACAATCGATAGGGAGACCCAGTACTTC. Its protein product is CASRPGTIDRETQYF. The complete variable domain, with remaining parts taken from reference TRBV5-4 and TRBJ2-5, reads ETGVTQSPTHLIKTRGQQVTLRCSSQSGHNTVSWYQQALGQGPQFIFQYYREEENGRGNFPPRFSGLQFPNYSSELNVNALELDDSALYLCASRPGTIDRETQYFGPGTRLLVL.

V gene TRBV5-4 combines with J gene TRBJ2-1; TRBD1 agrees at 9 bases. Germline CDR1 SGHNT, CDR2 YYREEE (reference sequence). This CDR3 region has 14 residues. The ends lost 2 bases at V and 6 bases at J; junction bases unmatched: 3. CDR3 in amino acids: CASSFGTGINEQFF. CDR3 in DNA: TGTGCCAGCAGCTTCGGGACAGGGATCAATGAGCAGTTCTTC.

The rearrangement links TRBV19 to TRBJ2-1; perhaps TRBD1 as D (6 bases). Germline V gene sequence: CDR1 LNHDA, CDR2 SQIVND (reference sequence). The CDR3 runs 15 residues. Trimming shortened V by 1 base and J by 6 bases, and 13 bases separated the two germline ends. The CDR3 loop reads CASSIARDKGNEQFF. As DNA, the CDR3 is TGTGCCAGTAGTATAGCTCGGGACAAGGGCAATGAGCAGTTCTTC.

The count of this clone is one. The gene calls are TRBV10-3 and TRBJ2-7, with TRBD2 matching over 10 bases. The CDR3 is made up of 14 amino acids. Germline lookup yields CDR1 ENHRY and CDR2 SYGVKD. V shed 4 bases, J shed 7 bases, and the junction held 7 bases outside the gene matches. The CDR3 reads CAISVSGGAREQYV. The DNA of the CDR3 is TGTGCCATCAGTGTAAGCGGGGGGGCAAGGGAGCAGTACGTC.

The rearrangement uses TRBV7-9 and TRBJ2-1; 11 positions match TRBD2. Per the germline V gene, CDR1 is SEHNR and CDR2 is FQNEAQ (reference sequence). With V trimmed by 9 bases and J by 4 bases, 5 bases remained unmatched. This CDR3 contains 14 residues. CDR3 sequence (DNA): TGTGCCAGTACGGGACTAGCGGCTTACAATGAGCAGTTCTTC. Amino acids: CASTGLAAYNEQFF.

The CDR3 loop reads CASSLGRDYEQYF. The CDR3 nucleotides are TGTGCCAGCAGCTTGGGACGGGATTACGAGCAGTACTTC. This rearrangement joins TRBV5-4 to TRBJ2-7; TRBD2 is a possible D gene (5 bases). The CDR3 is made up of 13 amino acids. V was shortened by 0 bases and J by 4 bases, with 8 bases between the two germline ends. The germline V gene has CDR1 SGHNT and CDR2 YYREEE (reference sequence).

The chain combines TRBV6-6 with TRBJ1-3; 12 bases are a match to TRBD1. CDR1 and CDR2 from the germline V gene are MNHNY and SVGAGI (reference sequence). The CDR3 extends over 15 amino acids. The ends lost 8 bases at V and 0 bases at J; junction bases unmatched: 2. CDR3 loop: CASGTGGLSGNTIYF. For the CDR3, the DNA is TGTGCCAGCGGGACAGGGGGCCTCTCTGGAAACACCATATATTTT.

The chain joins TRBV3-1 (or the pseudogene TRBV3-2) to TRBJ1-1, with a possible D match to TRBD1 (5 bases). The CDR3 is made up of 14 amino acids. With 0 bases removed from V and 7 bases from J, the gap between germline ends came to 12 bases. Germline CDR1 is LGHDT and CDR2 is YNNKEL (reference sequence). The CDR3 coding sequence is TGTGCCAGCAGCCAAGAGGGGGGGTTGAGTGAAGCTTTCTTT. It codes for CASSQEGGLSEAFF.

The rearrangement joins TRBV28 to TRBJ2-7, with D possibly being TRBD2 (7 bases). Germline assignment: CDR1 MDHEN and CDR2 SYDVKM. V was shortened by 4 bases and J by 2 bases, with 15 bases between the two germline ends. The CDR3 runs 15 residues. The CDR3 DNA reads TGTGCCAGCAGTTCGATAGGGGGGGGCCCCTACGAGCAGTACTTC. It yields the protein CASSSIGGGPYEQYF.

V gene TRBV6-5 combines with J gene TRBJ2-3; perhaps TRBD1 as D (6 bases). Trimming pared 6 bases from V and 4 bases from J, leaving 17 bases between. This CDR3 comprises 15 residues. Germline V lookup: CDR1 MNHEY, CDR2 SVGAGI. DNA for the CDR3: TGTGCCAGCAGACCCCAACTCCCAGGGGCAGATACGCAGTATTTT. Its protein product is CASRPQLPGADTQYF.

J is TRBJ2-3 and V is TRBV3-1 (or the pseudogene TRBV3-2); D gene unclear. Germline CDR1 reads LGHDT; CDR2 reads YNNKEL (reference sequence). V was shortened by 2 bases and J by 3 bases, with 12 bases between the two germline ends. This CDR3 has 15 amino acids. CDR3 DNA sequence: TGTGCCAGCAGCCAACTAGGCACGATAACAGATACGCAGTATTTT. Residues: CASSQLGTITDTQYF.

J is TRBJ2-3 and V is TRBV4-2; D is possibly TRBD2 (5 bases). This CDR3 spans 14 amino acids. The germline CDR1 and CDR2 sequences are LGHNA and YNFKEQ. Trimming cost V 10 bases and J 2 bases, with 16 bases left between them. Written as DNA, the CDR3 is TGTGCCACCATGCTAAGCGGCGCCACAGATACGCAGTATTTT. Protein: CATMLSGATDTQYF.

V and J are TRBV10-3 and TRBJ1-5, with D hard to call. Trimming pared 10 bases from V and 4 bases from J, leaving 11 bases between. The CDR3 totals 12 residues. Germline V gene sequence: CDR1 ENHRY, CDR2 SYGVKD. In DNA form, the CDR3 reads TGTGCCACCGGACGGGAGAATCAGCCCCAGCATTTT. The encoded protein is CATGRENQPQHF.

The V and J genes are TRBV20-1 and TRBJ2-7; possibly TRBD2 for D (5 bases). Trimming stripped 7 bases from V and 6 bases from J, with 13 bases between. This CDR3 comprises 11 residues. Germline assignment: CDR1 DFQATT and CDR2 SNEGSKA (reference sequence). The CDR3, as DNA: TGCAGTGGAGCGTTAGAGGGCGAGCAGTACTTC. The encoded protein is CSGALEGEQYF.

The chain joins TRBV6-5 to TRBJ2-5; TRBD2 matches at 9 bases. The V and J ends lost 0 bases and 1 base, in that order; junction bases with no gene match: 3. Germline CDR1 and CDR2: MNHEY and SVGAGI. The CDR3 runs 16 residues. CDR3 DNA sequence: TGTGCCAGCAGTTACTCGCGGGAGGGCCTCCAAGAGACCCAGTACTTC. Residues: CASSYSREGLQETQYF.

The chain uses TRBV10-3 and TRBJ1-1, with D uncertain. The CDR3 loop spans 14 amino acids. The germline gives CDR1 ENHRY, CDR2 SYGVKD. V was pared by 9 bases and J by 0 bases, with 14 bases between. The CDR3 here is CAMRTGSLNTEAFF. The DNA of the CDR3 is TGTGCCATGAGGACTGGGAGTTTGAACACTGAAGCTTTCTTT.

The rearrangement uses TRBV13 and TRBJ2-3, with TRBD1 identical over 8 bases. CDR3 length equals 16 residues. CDR1 and CDR2 (germline): PRHDT, FYEKMQ (reference sequence). Trimming cost V 4 bases and J 2 bases; bases outside gene matches: 8. The CDR3 reads CASSSPGQESTDTQYF. Written as DNA, the CDR3 is TGTGCCAGCAGCTCGCCGGGACAGGAGTCCACAGATACGCAGTATTTT.

The V call is TRBV11-2, the J call TRBJ1-2; 8 nucleotides line up with TRBD1. V shed 5 bases, J shed 8 bases, and the junction held 10 bases outside the gene matches. From germline, CDR1 is SGHAT and CDR2 FQNNGV. The CDR3 length is 14 residues. CDR3 loop: CASSASRTGPGYTF. CDR3 nucleotides: TGTGCCAGCAGCGCTTCTCGGACAGGGCCCGGCTACACCTTC. The full variable domain, in which reference TRBV11-2 and TRBJ1-2 provide the parts outside the CDR3, is EAGVAQSPRYKIIEKRQSVAFWCNPISGHATLYWYQQILGQGPKLLIQFQNNGVVDDSQLPKDRFSAERLKGVDSTLKIQPAKLEDSAVYLCASSASRTGPGYTFGSGTRLTVV.

The chain employs TRBV6-6 and TRBJ1-2; a possible D gene is TRBD1 (5 bases). The CDR3 consists of 13 residues. Trimming took 5 bases from V and 4 from J, leaving 11 bases between them. CDR1 and CDR2 (germline): MNHNY, SVGAGI (reference sequence). CDR3 nucleotide sequence: TGTGCCAGCAGTGGCGACAGACTCTATGGCTACACCTTC. This translates into CASSGDRLYGYTF.

This rearrangement joins TRBV5-4 to TRBJ1-6; D not certain. Germline CDR1 reads SGHNT; CDR2 reads YYREEE (reference sequence). The CDR3 is 14 amino acids. Trimming left V 0 bases short and J 9 bases short, with 10 bases between. The CDR3 bases are TGTGCCAGCAGCTTGGAGGTAGGAGGTTCACCCCTCCACTTT. This sequence encodes CASSLEVGGSPLHF.

The chain couples TRBV6-2 or TRBV6-3 to TRBJ2-2; TRBD2 agrees at 7 bases. This CDR3 comprises 19 residues. Germline lookup yields CDR1 MNHEY and CDR2 SVGEGT. The junction had 17 bases not matched to a gene; V was cut back by 6 bases and J by 1 base. The CDR3 protein is CASSLPGQGLVMNTGELFF. CDR3 DNA sequence: TGTGCCAGCAGCCTACCGGGCCAAGGACTAGTTATGAACACCGGGGAGCTGTTTTTT.

The chain links TRBV7-3 to TRBJ1-5; 7 bases align to TRBD1. V was clipped by 2 bases and J by 2 bases; unmatched bases: 21. The CDR3 runs 21 residues. Germline values: CDR1 SGHTA, CDR2 FQGTGA. The CDR3 sequence: CASSLGSAPTSRGVGNQPQHF. DNA of the CDR3: TGTGCCAGCAGCTTAGGGTCAGCCCCAACCTCCAGGGGGGTCGGCAATCAGCCCCAGCATTTT.

The chain combines TRBV7-8 with TRBJ2-7; no firm D call. The germline V gene encodes CDR1 SGHVS and CDR2 FQNEAQ. This CDR3 comprises 14 residues. The V and J ends lost 5 bases and 6 bases respectively, with 17 bases between them. The CDR3 bases are TGTGCCAGCAGCCTCCGCCCTGACACTCGCGAGCAGTACGTC. It is translated as CASSLRPDTREQYV.